This T cell receptor beta chain was observed in a study of T cells in Graves' hyperthyroidism and ophthalmopathy. The V end lost 0 bases, the J end lost 1 base, and 13 bases lay between the germline ends. CDR1 GTSNPN and CDR2 SVGIG come from the germline V gene (reference sequence). This CDR3 region has 16 residues. Only a few counts were recorded for this clonotype. RNA transcripts served as the template for amplifying TCR beta CDR3 regions. The TCR CDR3 first-round RT-PCR relied on the HTBI primer set. TCRdb used MiXCR to reprocess the multiplex PCR reads, holding one entry per CDR3 protein. The sample has approximately 410,000 distinct CDR3 sequences; roughly 15% are singletons.

Material for sequencing was blood. This clonotype was obtained from a woman younger than 35 with Graves' hyperthyroidism. V gene TRBV30 combines with J gene TRBJ1-3, with TRBD1 as a possible D gene (5 bases). CDR3 protein: CAWSVLGARSGNTIYF. CDR3 in DNA: TGTGCCTGGAGTGTACTTGGGGCGCGATCTGGAAACACCATATATTTT.